This T cell receptor beta chain appears in the sequencing data of a study of technical replicates of blood from a handful of donors. CDR1 is LNHDA, CDR2 SQIVND, per germline (reference sequence). V lost 5 bases and J 8 bases, leaving 10 bases between the germline ends. The CDR3 runs 13 residues. Clones were sequenced by immunoSEQ multiplex PCR, and TCRdb holds only the in-frame ones, with some missing. This table has about 74,000 clones, approximately 95% appearing once. Material for sequencing was T cells isolated from PBMCs. V and J are TRBV19 and TRBJ1-6; unclear D gene. The clonotype comes from a human donor in good health. CDR3 amino acids: CASSDDSYSPLHF. For the CDR3, the DNA is TGTGCCAGTAGTGACGACTCGTATTCACCCCTCCACTTT.